This TCR beta chain was sequenced during a study of HIV-infected patients and healthy controls. The V end lost 0 bases, the J end lost 5 bases, and 11 bases lay between the germline ends. The CDR3 contains 14 residues. Germline V gives CDR1 SGHRS, CDR2 YFSETQ. TCRdb analysed the 5' RACE reads with MiXCR anew, one entry per CDR3 protein. In the table there are roughly 70,000 distinct CDR3 sequences, about a sixth of which are singletons. This TCR came from a human donor in good health. V is TRBV5-1 and J is TRBJ1-1; D possibly corresponds to TRBD1 (5 bases). Material: CD4+ T cells from blood. The CDR3 loop is CASSLARAGTEAFF. The CDR3 region has the DNA TGCGCCAGCAGCTTGGCCAGGGCAGGGACTGAAGCTTTCTTT.